This passage covers 22 T cell receptor beta chains from one sample sequenced in a study of T cell responses to AZD1222 COVID-19 vaccine. Measured with immunoSEQ multiplex PCR; TCRdb has only the in-frame clones, and not every one. The sample carries fewer than 150,000 clones, roughly nine tenths recorded once. Sample: peripheral blood, taken on day 0 of AZD1222 vaccination. Receptor source: an adult in good health.

Remarks on this clone: Other DNA variants within this sample encode the same CDR3. The chain joins TRBV4-3 to TRBJ1-2; TRBD1 agrees at 7 bases. The CDR3 is 15 amino acids. Trimming removed 5 bases from V and 2 bases from J; junction bases left unmatched: 8. Germline V gene data show CDR1 as LGHNA and CDR2 as YSLEER. The CDR3 DNA reads TGCGCCAGCAGCTCACGGACAGGAAGAAACTATGGCTACACCTTC. It encodes CASSSRTGRNYGYTF.

The gene calls are TRBV7-9 and TRBJ2-7; 9 bases are a match to TRBD1. The CDR3 consists of 16 residues. The V gene's germline CDR1 is SEHNR and CDR2 FQNEAQ (reference sequence). The trim removed 4 bases at V and 1 base at J, leaving 8 bases unmatched. The CDR3: CASSSYQGQGSYEQYF. The CDR3 coding sequence is TGTGCCAGCAGCTCCTACCAGGGACAGGGATCCTACGAGCAGTACTTC.

To note about this clone: The identical CDR3 is also encoded by other nucleotide sequences in the sample. This chain uses TRBV27 with TRBJ2-7; TRBD1 might be the D (6 bases). V dropped 2 bases and J dropped 1 base, with 6 bases sitting between them. This CDR3 has 13 residues. CDR1 and CDR2 (germline): MNHEY, SMNVEV (reference sequence). The CDR3 region has the DNA TGTGCCAGCAGTTTAACAGGGTCCTACGAGCAGTACTTC. Its protein is CASSLTGSYEQYF.

V is TRBV19 and J is TRBJ1-4, with D tentatively TRBD1 (5 bases). V was clipped by 3 bases and J by 6 bases, with 20 bases between them. This CDR3 region has 17 residues. Per germline, CDR1 LNHDA and CDR2 SQIVND (reference sequence). The CDR3 region has the DNA TGTGCCAGTAGTATTCGTTACGGGACCCCGGGGGATGAAAAACTGTTTTTT. Amino acid sequence: CASSIRYGTPGDEKLFF. Full variable domain (missing parts from reference TRBV19 and TRBJ1-4): DGGITQSPKYLFRKEGQNVTLSCEQNLNHDAMYWYRQDPGQGLRLIYYSQIVNDFQKGDIAEGYSVSREKKESFPLTVTSAQKNPTAFYLCASSIRYGTPGDEKLFFGSGTQLSVL.

This clone appeared a few times. The chain is built from TRBV18 and TRBJ2-1; TRBD1 agrees at 7 bases. The CDR3 sequence is 14 residues long. Germline-derived CDR1 and CDR2 are KGHSH and LQKENI. With 1 base clipped from V and 10 bases from J, the junction kept 7 bases outside the gene matches. The CDR3 sequence: CASSPQTGDWEQFF. The CDR3 coding sequence is TGTGCCAGCTCACCACAAACAGGGGATTGGGAGCAGTTCTTC.

This clone has only one observation. The V and J genes are TRBV9 and TRBJ2-1; 12 nucleotides line up with TRBD2. J gave up 4 bases and V 4 bases, and 9 bases lay outside the gene matches. CDR3 size: 17 residues. CDR1 SGDLS and CDR2 YYNGEE come from the germline V gene. CDR3: CASSPEPGLAGYNEQFF. The CDR3 region has the DNA TGTGCCAGCAGCCCCGAACCCGGACTAGCGGGGTACAATGAGCAGTTCTTC.

This rearrangement joins TRBV4-1 to TRBJ2-5; tentatively, D is TRBD2 (7 bases). V was cut by 0 bases and J by 3 bases, with 14 bases left in between. CDR3 length: 16 residues. Per the germline V gene, CDR1 is MGHRA and CDR2 is YSYEKL. CDR3 coding DNA: TGCGCCAGCAGCCAAGAGAAAACAGGGACTAAAGAGACCCAGTACTTC. Translated, it gives CASSQEKTGTKETQYF.

The chain carries TRBV19 and TRBJ2-1; D is uncertain. The CDR3 spans 10 residues. Per the germline V gene, CDR1 is LNHDA and CDR2 is SQIVND (reference sequence). Trimming cost V 4 bases and J 8 bases, with 3 bases left between them. CDR3 sequence reads: CASSSHEQFF. The CDR3 coding sequence is TGTGCCAGTAGTAGCCATGAGCAGTTCTTC.

The chain combines TRBV7-2 with TRBJ2-7; 8 nucleotides line up with TRBD2. The junction had 11 bases not matched to a gene; V was cut back by 6 bases and J by 4 bases. The CDR3 runs to 15 residues. From germline, CDR1 is SGHTA and CDR2 FQGNSA. CDR3 residues: CASRAGSGSRYEQYF. The CDR3 nucleotides are TGTGCCAGCAGGGCCGGGAGCGGGAGTAGATACGAGCAGTACTTC. The full variable domain, rest sourced from reference TRBV7-2 and TRBJ2-7, is GAGVSQSPSNKVTEKGKDVELRCDPISGHTALYWYRQSLGQGLEFLIYFQGNSAPDKSGLPSDRFSAERTGGSVSTLTIQRTQQEDSAVYLCASRAGSGSRYEQYFGPGTRLTVT.

The rearrangement uses TRBV7-9 and TRBJ2-7; a possible D gene is TRBD1 (5 bases). CDR1 and CDR2 from the germline V gene are SEHNR and FQNEAQ (reference sequence). The CDR3 runs 14 residues. V was trimmed by 5 bases and J by 1 base, leaving 12 bases between them. CDR3 protein: CASSPKQVSYEQYF. The CDR3 nucleotides are TGTGCCAGCAGCCCAAAACAGGTTTCCTACGAGCAGTACTTC.

The chain has TRBV5-1 and TRBJ1-1, with no clear D. This CDR3 contains 12 residues. V gave up 4 bases and J gave up 5 bases, with 9 bases separating them. Germline CDR1 and CDR2: SGHRS and YFSETQ. The CDR3 DNA follows: TGCGCCAGCAGCGGGGATAGTACTGAAGCTTTCTTT. Residues: CASSGDSTEAFF.

The chain employs TRBV29-1 and TRBJ2-3; the match to TRBD2 covers 13 bases. The CDR3 runs to 20 residues. Germline assignment: CDR1 SQVTM and CDR2 ANQGSEA. Unmatched junction bases numbered 13, after V lost 1 base and J lost 0 bases. CDR3 sequence: CSVEVVRLAGGHTSTDTQYF. CDR3 DNA sequence: TGCAGCGTTGAAGTTGTGCGACTAGCGGGAGGCCACACCAGCACAGATACGCAGTATTTT.

The gene calls are TRBV3-1 (or the pseudogene TRBV3-2) and TRBJ1-6; D is undetermined. Germline-derived CDR1 and CDR2 are LGHDT and YNNKEL (reference sequence). The CDR3 consists of 16 residues. The V end lost 3 bases, the J end lost 6 bases, and 15 bases lay between the germline ends. CDR3 protein: CASSQVFSGSNSPLHF. The CDR3 region has the DNA TGTGCCAGCAGCCAGGTCTTCAGCGGGAGTAATTCACCCCTCCACTTT.

This chain uses TRBV18 with TRBJ2-1; TRBD2 agrees at 11 bases. The CDR3 spans 16 residues. J gave up 3 bases and V 3 bases, and 4 bases lay outside the gene matches. Germline V gene sequence: CDR1 KGHSH, CDR2 LQKENI. CDR3 coding DNA: TGTGCCAGCTCACCCCTAGCGGGAGGTCTCTACAATGAGCAGTTCTTC. Residues: CASSPLAGGLYNEQFF.

The CDR3 is CASSPLNYEQYF. The CDR3 bases are TGTGCCAGCAGTCCGCTCAACTACGAGCAGTACTTC. The chain combines TRBV2 with TRBJ2-7; D not resolved. The ends were cut back, 5 bases at V and 3 bases at J, with 8 bases in the middle. CDR1 and CDR2 (germline): SNHLY, FYNNEI. The CDR3 covers 12 residues.

This clone was counted a few times. The rearrangement uses TRBV7-9 and TRBJ2-5, with TRBD2 identical over 7 bases. The V and J ends lost 4 bases and 2 bases, in that order; junction bases with no gene match: 4. This CDR3 has 14 residues. The germline gives CDR1 SEHNR, CDR2 FQNEAQ (reference sequence). The CDR3 reads CASSSLRGQETQYF. In nucleotides, the CDR3 is TGTGCCAGCAGCTCCCTGCGGGGGCAAGAGACCCAGTACTTC.

This chain uses TRBV6-1 with TRBJ2-2; D is uncertain. Per germline, CDR1 MNHNS and CDR2 SASEGT. With 1 base removed from V and 4 bases from J, the gap between germline ends came to 10 bases. This CDR3 spans 15 amino acids. CDR3: CASSEGTGSTGELFF. CDR3 nucleotides: TGTGCCAGCAGTGAAGGCACCGGATCCACCGGGGAGCTGTTTTTT.

This chain uses TRBV28 with TRBJ2-1; D is unresolved. Germline V gene lookup returns CDR1 MDHEN and CDR2 SYDVKM. Trimming left V 9 bases short and J 6 bases short, with 6 bases between. The CDR3 totals 10 residues. In DNA form, the CDR3 reads TGTGCCAGTAAGGGCAATGAGCAGTTCTTC. It yields the protein CASKGNEQFF. Using reference TRBV28 and TRBJ2-1 for the parts outside the CDR3, the full variable domain is DVKVTQSSRYLVKRTGEKVFLECVQDMDHENMFWYRQDPGLGLRLIYFSYDVKMKEKGDIPEGYSVSREKKERFSLILESASTNQTSMYLCASKGNEQFFGPGTRLTVL.

This clone was picked up a small number of times. The V and J genes are TRBV12-3 or TRBV12-4 and TRBJ1-5, with D unclear. This CDR3 contains 12 residues. V was pared by 8 bases and J by 5 bases, with 10 bases between. CDR3 sequence (DNA): TGTGCCAGCGCGCTGCGGGATCAGCCCCAGCATTTT. Translating it yields CASALRDQPQHF.

This chain joins TRBV5-1 and TRBJ1-2; possible D gene TRBD1, 5 bases. Germline CDR1 is SGHRS and CDR2 is YFSETQ. This CDR3 contains 17 residues. With 2 bases removed from V and 2 bases from J, the gap between germline ends came to 19 bases. CDR3 in DNA: TGCGCCAGCAGCTTTTCCCCAGGGTCCCCAATGAACTATGGCTACACCTTC. The encoded protein is CASSFSPGSPMNYGYTF. Variable domain in full (rest from reference TRBV5-1 and TRBJ1-2): KAGVTQTPRYLIKTRGQQVTLSCSPISGHRSVSWYQQTPGQGLQFLFEYFSETQRNKGNFPGRFSGRQFSNSRSEMNVSTLELGDSALYLCASSFSPGSPMNYGYTFGSGTRLTVV.

The V and J genes are TRBV7-9 and TRBJ2-7; D perhaps matches TRBD1 (5 bases). Trimming cost V 5 bases and J 1 base, with 9 bases left between them. This CDR3 region has 13 residues. Germline V gene sequence: CDR1 SEHNR, CDR2 FQNEAQ (reference sequence). The CDR3 protein is CASSPTASYEQYF. The CDR3 DNA sequence: TGTGCCAGCAGCCCGACAGCGTCCTACGAGCAGTACTTC.

The chain combines TRBV6-5 with TRBJ2-7, with D possibly TRBD1 on 8 matching bases. This CDR3 is built from 13 residues. Germline assignment: CDR1 MNHEY and CDR2 SVGAGI. Trimming cost V 6 bases and J 4 bases, with 13 bases left between them. CDR3 sequence: CASSTQGGYEQYF. The CDR3 DNA sequence: TGTGCCAGCAGCACACAGGGGGGGTACGAGCAGTACTTC.